This T cell receptor (beta chain) was retrieved from a study of early T cells in non-severe SARS-CoV-2 infection. TCRdb re-derived calls from the 5' RACE reads in MiXCR, one entry per CDR3 protein. Counted here are tens of thousands of distinct CDR3 sequences, about 5.7% occurring once; the ten biggest clones make up 5% to 7%. The sequence was obtained from an adult who was a healthcare worker with PCR-confirmed SARS-CoV-2 infection or an uninfected control (not recorded which). The specimen was whole blood.

CDR3 coding DNA: TGTGCCATCTACCTCGGAGACGGATGGACTGAAGCTTTCTTT. It translates to CAIYLGDGWTEAFF. V and J are TRBV28 and TRBJ1-1; D uncertain. CDR3 length: 14 residues. CDR1 is MDHEN and CDR2 is SYDVKM in the germline V gene. With 10 bases removed from V and 5 bases from J, the gap between germline ends came to 20 bases.